These T cell receptor beta chains were read from a single sample in a study of T cells in Graves' hyperthyroidism and ophthalmopathy. TCRdb re-called the multiplex PCR reads through MiXCR, storing one row per CDR3 protein. The sample holds around 300,000 distinct CDR3 sequences, about 15% seen once. Input material: blood. These receptor sequences come from a woman in her 30s with Graves' hyperthyroidism. The CDR3 runs from the conserved cysteine through the conserved F or W. The D gene is left open where the match is weak. Part of the rows lack a size; the others show once, few, many or a class for expanded clones.

J,D,V,size,CDR3,DNA
TRBJ2-3,TRBD2,TRBV6-2/TRBV6-3,few,CASSYDGTRTPDTQYF,TGTGCCAGCAGTTACGACGGGACTAGGACCCCAGATACGCAGTATTTT
TRBJ2-5,NA,TRBV20-1,many,CSAEVETQYF,TGCAGTGCAGAGGTAGAGACCCAGTACTTC
TRBJ2-5,NA,TRBV4-2,NA,CASSQDGSGETRQETQYF,TGTGCCAGCAGCCAAGATGGTTCAGGGGAAACCAGACAAGAGACCCAGTACTTC
TRBJ2-7,NA,TRBV5-6,NA,CASSHAGSYEQYF,TGTGCCAGCAGTCACGCGGGGTCCTACGAGCAGTACTTC
TRBJ2-7,TRBD2,TRBV29-1,NA,CSVKLAGYEQYF,TGCAGCGTTAAACTAGCGGGGTACGAGCAGTACTTC
TRBJ2-7,NA,TRBV11-2,many,CASSRDSAYEQYF,TGTGCCAGCAGCCGGGACTCCGCCTACGAGCAGTACTTC
TRBJ2-3,TRBD2,TRBV28,NA,CASSLSFWRREGESDTQYF,TGTGCCAGCAGCCTATCTTTTTGGCGGCGGGAGGGGGAGTCGGATACGCAGTATTTT
TRBJ2-1,TRBD1,TRBV5-8,NA,CASSRDRAGNEQFF,TGTGCCAGCAGCCGGGACAGGGCAGGCAATGAGCAGTTCTTC
TRBJ1-1,NA,TRBV29-1,NA,CSARARGGDTEAFF,TGCAGCGCTAGGGCTAGGGGAGGGGACACTGAAGCTTTCTTT
TRBJ1-5,TRBD1,TRBV19,few,CASSIQGDGQPQHF,TGTGCCAGTAGTATTCAGGGGGACGGTCAGCCCCAGCATTTT
TRBJ1-4,NA,TRBV18,many,CASSPIRGTPLTNEKLFF,TGTGCCAGCTCACCGATACGCGGGACACCTTTAACTAATGAAAAACTGTTTTTT
TRBJ2-3,NA,TRBV27,many,CASSPSRGGITDTQYF,TGTGCCAGCTCCCCTAGCCGAGGCGGTATCACAGATACGCAGTATTTT
TRBJ1-4,NA,TRBV20-1,many,CSASNSLNEKLFF,TGCAGTGCTAGCAACAGTTTAAATGAAAAACTGTTTTTT
TRBJ1-5,NA,TRBV6-1,many,CASKGAVGQPQHF,TGTGCCAGCAAAGGGGCTGTAGGTCAGCCCCAGCATTTT
TRBJ1-5,TRBD1,TRBV19,many,CASSHRDRVEQPQHF,TGTGCCAGTAGCCACCGGGACAGGGTCGAGCAGCCCCAGCATTTT
TRBJ2-3,NA,TRBV6-1,many,CASSVNIPPNTDTQYF,TGTGCCAGCAGTGTAAACATCCCACCCAACACAGATACGCAGTATTTT
TRBJ2-3,TRBD1,TRBV27,NA,CASSPMTGGSDTQYF,TGTGCCAGCAGTCCGATGACAGGGGGCTCAGATACGCAGTATTTT